The 32 T cell receptor beta chains presented below share a single source sample, sequenced in a study of regulatory T cells in long-lasting Graves disease. Sample time point: newly diagnosed GD, antithyroid drugs for less than 3 months. PBMCs provided the RNA from which the TCR library was made. According to the study, TCR beta libraries were built with iRepertoire HTBI primers and CDR3-region Arm-PCR. TCRdb redid the calling of the multiplex PCR reads with MiXCR, one entry per CDR3 protein. This sample has 500,000 to 700,000 distinct CDR3 sequences, with approximately 15% found just once. These data were also filed under a second study, of T cells in Graves' hyperthyroidism and ophthalmopathy.

Sequencing was performed on peripheral blood mononuclear cells (PBMCs), taken at new diagnosis, from a patient treated with antithyroid drugs. Source of these receptors: a woman aged 25 to 45 with Graves disease.

This clonotype was recorded at least ten times. This chain uses TRBV27 with TRBJ2-6, with D unclear. Germline V gene lookup returns CDR1 MNHEY and CDR2 SMNVEV (reference sequence). Trimming took off 8 bases at V and 1 base at J, with 3 bases between the two ends. The CDR3 contains 12 residues. CDR3 nucleotide sequence: TGTGCCAGCCAGTCTGGGGCCAACGTCCTGACTTTC. Translating it yields CASQSGANVLTF.

On this clonotype: This may stem from a read error, because a much larger clone lies one nucleotide away. The chain employs TRBV6-1 and TRBJ2-3, with a possible D match to TRBD2 (6 bases). The CDR3 contains 14 residues. V was clipped by 8 bases and J by 4 bases, with 16 bases between them. Germline V CDR1 and CDR2: MNHNS, SASEGT. CDR3 bases: TGTGCCAGCGACGGGGCCGCTAGCGCAGATACGCAGTATTTT. This translates into CASDGAASADTQYF.

The chain links TRBV20-1 to TRBJ2-3; D remains unclear. V lost 4 bases to trimming and J lost 2 bases, with 13 bases between them. This CDR3 has 14 amino acids. CDR1 is DFQATT and CDR2 is SNEGSKA in the germline V gene (reference sequence). The CDR3 protein is CSAKPGTYTDTQYF. Here the CDR3 DNA reads TGCAGTGCTAAACCGGGCACCTACACAGATACGCAGTATTTT.

Remarks on this clonotype: An end of the junction differs from the germline gene, which may be a read error. The rearrangement joins TRBV15 to TRBJ1-1; D remains ambiguous. CDR3 length: 14 amino acids. Germline V CDR1 and CDR2: LNHNV, YYDKDF (reference sequence). The CDR3 DNA sequence: TGTGCCACCAGGAGAGCACAGCAGAACACTGAAGCTTTCTTT. It yields the protein CATRRAQQNTEAFF.

The V call is TRBV7-9, the J call TRBJ2-1; tentatively, D is TRBD2 (5 bases). Trimming pared 5 bases from V and 4 bases from J, leaving 9 bases between. Germline assignment: CDR1 SEHNR and CDR2 FQNEAQ (reference sequence). The CDR3 spans 13 residues. The CDR3 bases are TGTGCCAGCAGCCAAGCGGTGTACAATGAGCAGTTCTTC. Its translation: CASSQAVYNEQFF.

This clonotype was seen ten or more times. The chain joins TRBV7-3 to TRBJ2-7; either TRBD1 or TRBD2 may supply D (5 bases each). Germline lookup yields CDR1 SGHTA and CDR2 FQGTGA. Trimming cost V 4 bases and J 3 bases, with 10 bases left between them. This CDR3 has 13 amino acids. CDR3 nucleotide sequence: TGTGCCAGCAGCTCCTTTGGGGGCTACGAGCAGTACTTC. Encoded protein: CASSSFGGYEQYF.

The V gene is TRBV7-3, the J gene TRBJ2-3, with 10 bases identical to TRBD2. V was pared by 4 bases and J by 2 bases, with 9 bases of the junction left unmatched. The CDR3 length is 17 residues. CDR1 and CDR2 from the germline V gene are SGHTA and FQGTGA. Here the CDR3 reads CASSSRTSGKSTDTQYF. The CDR3 coding sequence is TGTGCCAGCAGCTCACGCACTAGCGGGAAGTCCACAGATACGCAGTATTTT. Complete variable domain (other parts from reference TRBV7-3 and TRBJ2-3): GAGVSQTPSNKVTEKGKYVELRCDPISGHTALYWYRQSLGQGPEFLIYFQGTGAADDSGLPNDRFFAVRPEGSVSTLKIQRTERGDSAVYLCASSSRTSGKSTDTQYFGPGTRLTVL.

This clonotype was observed a handful of times. The chain is built from TRBV9 and TRBJ2-3; the match to TRBD2 covers 7 bases. CDR3 length equals 15 residues. Looked up from germline, CDR1 is SGDLS and CDR2 is YYNGEE. With 4 bases clipped from V and 6 bases from J, the junction kept 11 bases outside the gene matches. The CDR3 sequence: CASSPSGIVVDTQYF. In DNA, the CDR3 is TGTGCCAGCAGCCCGAGCGGGATCGTAGTGGATACGCAGTATTTT.

This clonotype turned up a few times. The CDR3 loop is CAWSKPRTSEQYF. In nucleotides, the CDR3 is TGTGCCTGGAGTAAGCCCAGAACCTCCGAGCAGTACTTC. V is TRBV30 and J is TRBJ2-7; D not resolved. The CDR3 loop spans 13 amino acids. The V end was cut by 2 bases, the J end by 6 bases, with 14 bases between. Germline V gene data show CDR1 as GTSNPN and CDR2 as SVGIG (reference sequence).

This chain connects TRBV5-1 to TRBJ2-2; 15 positions agree with TRBD2. The J segment lost 3 bases and the V segment lost 4 bases, leaving 4 bases of the junction unmatched. CDR1 SGHRS and CDR2 YFSETQ come from the germline V gene. CDR3 length equals 17 residues. The CDR3 nucleotides are TGCGCCAGCAGCACAGGACTAGCGGGAGGGTACACCGGGGAGCTGTTTTTT. Translation: CASSTGLAGGYTGELFF. The variable domain in full, completed from reference TRBV5-1 and TRBJ2-2, reads KAGVTQTPRYLIKTRGQQVTLSCSPISGHRSVSWYQQTPGQGLQFLFEYFSETQRNKGNFPGRFSGRQFSNSRSEMNVSTLELGDSALYLCASSTGLAGGYTGELFFGEGSRLTVL.

This clonotype has just a few counts. The rearrangement uses TRBV6-2 or TRBV6-3 and TRBJ2-5, with 8 positions matching TRBD1. This CDR3 spans 12 amino acids. V shed 11 bases and J 4 bases; nucleotides not matched to a gene: 6. CDR1 is MNHEY, CDR2 SVGEGT, per germline. The CDR3 DNA reads TGTGCCGGGGGACAGGTAGGAGAGACCCAGTACTTC. The encoded protein is CAGGQVGETQYF.

This clonotype appeared many times. V and J are TRBV20-1 and TRBJ1-1; D perhaps matches TRBD1 (6 bases). Germline V CDR1 and CDR2: DFQATT, SNEGSKA (reference sequence). This CDR3 has 12 amino acids. The chain's CDR3 is CTPRGRGGGAFF. The CDR3 DNA follows: TGCACTCCCCGGGGCCGCGGAGGGGGGGCTTTCTTT.

This clonotype has at least ten counts. This chain uses TRBV12-3 or TRBV12-4 with TRBJ2-3, with 9 bases identical to TRBD1. V lost 5 bases, J lost 8 bases, and 14 bases stayed unmatched. This CDR3 spans 16 amino acids. DNA of the CDR3: TGTGCCAGCAGTCCCGCCGGGACAGGGCATTTCTCTACGCAGTATTTT. This encodes CASSPAGTGHFSTQYF.

This clonotype was counted only a few times. V is TRBV11-2 and J is TRBJ2-1, with 7 bases matching TRBD1. Germline V lookup: CDR1 SGHAT, CDR2 FQNNGV. This CDR3 is 15 amino acids long. J was trimmed by 8 bases and V by 3 bases; bases with no gene match: 10. CDR3 region: CASSFLRRGGHEQFF. The DNA of the CDR3 is TGTGCCAGCAGCTTCCTACGGAGAGGGGGCCATGAGCAGTTCTTC. The complete variable domain, with remaining parts taken from reference TRBV11-2 and TRBJ2-1, reads EAGVAQSPRYKIIEKRQSVAFWCNPISGHATLYWYQQILGQGPKLLIQFQNNGVVDDSQLPKDRFSAERLKGVDSTLKIQPAKLEDSAVYLCASSFLRRGGHEQFFGPGTRLTVL.

A few counts support this clonotype. The chain uses TRBV5-6 and TRBJ2-4, with 11 positions matching TRBD1. CDR3 length: 16 residues. The J segment lost 7 bases and the V segment lost 3 bases, leaving 9 bases of the junction unmatched. Germline values: CDR1 SGHDT, CDR2 YYEEEE. The CDR3 protein is CASSSPRTGGLNIQYF. CDR3 bases: TGTGCCAGCAGCTCCCCCCGGACAGGGGGCCTGAACATTCAGTACTTC.

This clonotype was seen more than once but under ten times. The chain is built from TRBV18 and TRBJ1-1, with 7 bases lining up with TRBD1. This CDR3 is built from 16 residues. J was trimmed by 0 bases and V by 6 bases; bases with no gene match: 10. Per the germline V gene, CDR1 is KGHSH and CDR2 is LQKENI. CDR3 in DNA: TGTGCCAGCTCCATCTCCGGGACAGCGATGAACACTGAAGCTTTCTTT. Encoded protein: CASSISGTAMNTEAFF.

In this sample, this clonotype turned up many times. The chain is built from TRBV10-3 and TRBJ2-7; no reliable D call. The CDR3 is 15 residues long. Germline assignment: CDR1 ENHRY and CDR2 SYGVKD. Deletions cut 0 bases from V and 0 bases from J, with 9 bases between. The CDR3 sequence: CAISESLATSYEQYF. In DNA, the CDR3 is TGTGCCATCAGTGAGTCTCTCGCTACCTCCTACGAGCAGTACTTC.

This clonotype showed up many times. J is TRBJ2-7 and V is TRBV6-1; D perhaps matches TRBD2 (5 bases). V was trimmed by 5 bases and J by 7 bases, leaving 12 bases between them. CDR3 length: 12 amino acids. The germline V gene encodes CDR1 MNHNS and CDR2 SASEGT. The CDR3 sequence is CASSSTGGEQYF. The CDR3 DNA reads as TGTGCCAGCAGTTCGACCGGAGGAGAGCAGTACTTC.

A remark on this clonotype: It is likely a read error: a sequence one base away is far more abundant. The rearrangement uses TRBV28 and TRBJ2-7; weak D call: TRBD1 (5 bases). Germline CDR1 MDHEN, CDR2 SYDVKM. CDR3 length: 17 amino acids. With 2 bases removed from V and 0 bases from J, the gap between germline ends came to 17 bases. For the CDR3, the DNA is TGTGCCAGCAGTTTAGCGCTAAGTAAGGGGATCTCCTACGAGCAGTACTTC. Amino acid sequence: CASSLALSKGISYEQYF.

This clonotype was seen more than once but under ten times. This chain joins TRBV20-1 and TRBJ1-2; TRBD1 is a possible D gene (5 bases). The V and J ends lost 6 bases and 4 bases respectively, with 15 bases between them. The CDR3 is 13 residues long. From germline, CDR1 is DFQATT and CDR2 SNEGSKA (reference sequence). CDR3 bases: TGCAGTGCCGTCGTCGGGGGTTCCTATGGCTACACCTTC. Its protein is CSAVVGGSYGYTF.

There are a few counts of this clonotype. This sequence joins TRBV19 and TRBJ2-1, with TRBD2 matching over 13 bases. This CDR3 comprises 19 residues. Germline values: CDR1 LNHDA, CDR2 SQIVND (reference sequence). The V and J ends lost 3 bases and 4 bases, in that order; junction bases with no gene match: 12. The CDR3 DNA is TGTGCCAGTAGTATGGCCAGCGGGACTAGCGGGAAGTTTTACAATGAGCAGTTCTTC. Protein: CASSMASGTSGKFYNEQFF.

The chain combines TRBV19 with TRBJ1-5; 9 bases line up with TRBD1. Germline-derived CDR1 and CDR2 are LNHDA and SQIVND (reference sequence). The CDR3 consists of 14 residues. After removal of 4 bases from V and 9 bases from J, the junction contained 7 bases not matched to a gene. CDR3 DNA: TGTGCCAGTAGTACTTCGACAGGGGGTACGCCCCAGCATTTT. Translation gives CASSTSTGGTPQHF.

This clonotype was seen ten or more times. J is TRBJ2-1 and V is TRBV5-1; 7 positions match TRBD2. V trimming: 4 bases; J trimming: 3 bases; junction bases outside the gene matches: 4. The CDR3 is made up of 14 amino acids. Per the germline V gene, CDR1 is SGHRS and CDR2 is YFSETQ. The CDR3, as DNA: TGCGCCAGCAGCCCCGGACTAGACTACAATGAGCAGTTCTTC. It yields the protein CASSPGLDYNEQFF.

The chain joins TRBV7-9 to TRBJ1-2; 12 nucleotides match TRBD1. With 1 base clipped from V and 8 bases from J, the junction kept 8 bases outside the gene matches. The CDR3 extends over 16 amino acids. CDR1 and CDR2 from the germline V gene are SEHNR and FQNEAQ (reference sequence). The CDR3 sequence: CASSLDLGQGARGYTF. CDR3 bases: TGTGCCAGCAGCTTAGACTTGGGACAGGGGGCGAGAGGCTACACCTTC.

The rearrangement joins TRBV7-8 to TRBJ1-6, with D hard to call. The CDR3 is 17 amino acids. Trimming removed 1 base at V and 0 bases at J, with 10 bases between. Germline assignment: CDR1 SGHVS and CDR2 FQNEAQ. Here the CDR3 reads CASSLGASRSYNSPLHF. CDR3 DNA sequence: TGTGCCAGCAGCTTAGGTGCCTCACGCTCCTATAATTCACCCCTCCACTTT.

This clonotype occurred many times. The CDR3 DNA follows: TGTGCCAGCAGCTTAGCCGGGACGGAGGCCTACGAGCAGTACTTC. Translation: CASSLAGTEAYEQYF. This chain uses TRBV7-2 with TRBJ2-7; D could derive from TRBD1 or TRBD2 (5 bases each). Trimming took 0 bases from V and 2 from J, leaving 11 bases between them. Germline loops: CDR1 SGHTA, CDR2 FQGNSA. The CDR3 covers 15 residues.

This chain connects TRBV28 to TRBJ1-5, with TRBD1 matching 7 bases. CDR3 length: 16 amino acids. The germline gives CDR1 MDHEN, CDR2 SYDVKM. Losses at the gene ends were 7 bases for V and 1 base for J; bases not matched to a gene: 10. The CDR3, as DNA: TGTGCCAGCACTAGAGGGGGCGCAGGAAGCAATCAGCCCCAGCATTTT. Its protein product is CASTRGGAGSNQPQHF.

This clonotype appeared a few times. The chain is built from TRBV5-1 and TRBJ2-1; 8 nucleotides agree with TRBD2. CDR3 length equals 18 residues. V lost 0 bases, J lost 3 bases, and 11 bases stayed unmatched. The germline CDR1 and CDR2 sequences are SGHRS and YFSETQ. For the CDR3, the DNA is TGCGCCAGCAGCTTGGTAGGGTTAGCGGGAAGGAACTACAATGAGCAGTTCTTC. It codes for CASSLVGLAGRNYNEQFF. Together with reference TRBV5-1 and TRBJ2-1, the CDR3 gives the full variable domain: KAGVTQTPRYLIKTRGQQVTLSCSPISGHRSVSWYQQTPGQGLQFLFEYFSETQRNKGNFPGRFSGRQFSNSRSEMNVSTLELGDSALYLCASSLVGLAGRNYNEQFFGPGTRLTVL.

This clonotype was recorded at least ten times. V and J are TRBV28 and TRBJ1-1; D gene unclear. V was pared by 7 bases and J by 6 bases, with 21 bases between. The CDR3 length is 15 residues. In germline, CDR1 is MDHEN, CDR2 SYDVKM. The CDR3 reads CASNILSPGAPEAFF. The DNA of the CDR3 is TGTGCCAGCAATATTCTTTCGCCAGGAGCGCCTGAAGCTTTCTTT.

This clonotype was picked up many times. One end of the junction is discordant with germline, which a read error may explain. The chain couples TRBV5-1 to TRBJ1-1, with a tentative D call TRBD1 (5 bases). This CDR3 contains 14 residues. CDR1 and CDR2 (germline): SGHRS, YFSETQ. DNA of the CDR3: TGTGCCAGCAGCTTAATAGGGGTGAACACTGAAGCTTTCTTT. Residues: CASSLIGVNTEAFF.

This clonotype was detected a few times. The genes are TRBV18 and TRBJ2-7; 10 bases are a match to TRBD2. The CDR3 covers 15 residues. Germline CDR1 reads KGHSH; CDR2 reads LQKENI. J lost 2 bases, V lost 8 bases, and 9 bases had no gene match. The CDR3 loop is CASKAGTSETYEQYF. The CDR3 bases are TGTGCCAGCAAAGCCGGGACTAGCGAGACCTACGAGCAGTACTTC.

The chain carries TRBV7-2 and TRBJ2-1; 15 bases line up with TRBD2. Trimming removed 1 base from V and 1 base from J; junction bases left unmatched: 11. The CDR3 spans 21 residues. Germline CDR1 and CDR2: SGHTA and FQGNSA. The CDR3 coding sequence is TGTGCCAGCAGCTTAGAAGAGGCTCCGGGACTAGCGGGAGGTTCCTACAATGAGCAGTTCTTC. It encodes CASSLEEAPGLAGGSYNEQFF. The whole variable domain, remainder taken from reference TRBV7-2 and TRBJ2-1, is GAGVSQSPSNKVTEKGKDVELRCDPISGHTALYWYRQSLGQGLEFLIYFQGNSAPDKSGLPSDRFSAERTGGSVSTLTIQRTQQEDSAVYLCASSLEEAPGLAGGSYNEQFFGPGTRLTVL.